This T cell receptor beta chain was sequenced in a study of siplizumab effects on memory and regulatory T cells. Method: immunoSEQ multiplex PCR; TCRdb's copy keeps in-frame clones and lacks some. The data contain 65,000 to 70,000 clones, around nine tenths of them seen just once; the ten biggest clones take up around 1.6%. The CDR3 has 18 residues. The V and J ends lost 2 bases and 0 bases, in that order; junction bases with no gene match: 13. Source material: Tregs sorted from blood. This sequence joins TRBV23-1 and TRBJ2-7; TRBD1 matches at 7 bases. TRBV23-1 is known as an ORF, though its function is uncertain. The receptor comes from a human donor in good health. CDR3 residues: CASSQRALTGTSSYEQYF. The CDR3 DNA follows: TGCGCCAGCAGTCAACGAGCTTTGACAGGGACCAGCTCCTACGAGCAGTACTTC.